This T cell receptor beta chain was obtained from a study of blood T cell repertoires in COVID-19. Sequencing used immunoSEQ multiplex PCR; TCRdb keeps in-frame clones, though not all of them. The sample includes more than 85,000 clones, about three quarters of them seen just once. This CDR3 spans 15 amino acids. V lost 4 bases and J lost 1; bases outside the gene matches: 5. From germline, CDR1 is LGHDT and CDR2 YNNKEL (reference sequence). This sequence was found in a woman between 65 and 79 years old with acute or convalescent COVID-19. Sequences were obtained from peripheral blood. The chain has TRBV3-1 (or the pseudogene TRBV3-2) and TRBJ2-7; 9 bases map to TRBD1. In DNA form, the CDR3 reads TGTGCCAGCAGCCGAACCGGGACAGGGTCCTACGAGCAGTACTTC. This sequence encodes CASSRTGTGSYEQYF.